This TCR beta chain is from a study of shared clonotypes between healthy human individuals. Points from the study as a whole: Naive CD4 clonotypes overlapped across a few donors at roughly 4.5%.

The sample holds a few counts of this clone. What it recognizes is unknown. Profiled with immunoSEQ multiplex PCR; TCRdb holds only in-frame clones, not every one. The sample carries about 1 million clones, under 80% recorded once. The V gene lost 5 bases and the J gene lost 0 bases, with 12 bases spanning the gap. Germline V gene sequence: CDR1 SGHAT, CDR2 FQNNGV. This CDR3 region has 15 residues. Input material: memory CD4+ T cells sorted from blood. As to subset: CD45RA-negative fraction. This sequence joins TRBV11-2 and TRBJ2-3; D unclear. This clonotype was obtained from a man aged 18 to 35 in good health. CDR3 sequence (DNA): TGTGCCAGCAGCCCGAATAGCCGTAGCACAGATACGCAGTATTTT. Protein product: CASSPNSRSTDTQYF.